This T cell receptor (beta chain) derives from a study of TIL therapy for anti-PD-1-resistant metastatic lung cancer. In the study overall: A handful of tumors were EGFR-mutant and two were ALK-rearranged.

This was the immunoSEQ v3 assay. Survey-level samples got approximately 1.8 million read pairs; deep-level samples got roughly 5-6 million. Sequencing was performed with immunoSEQ multiplex PCR; in TCRdb, only in-frame clones are kept and a portion is missing. Among 20,000 to 25,000 clones, around three quarters were seen once, and the ten largest hold almost 2%. As for time point: pre-treatment sample, taken before nivolumab and TIL therapy. The CDR3 is 13 residues long. Germline V CDR1 and CDR2: SGHTA, FQGNSA. Trimming took 1 base from V and 7 from J, leaving 10 bases between them. The chain carries TRBV7-2 and TRBJ1-1; D perhaps matches TRBD1 (5 bases). Here the sequenced sample was blood, taken at baseline. The sequence came from a person between 25 and 80 years old with non-small cell lung cancer. CDR3 loop: CASSLVGGFEAFF. The CDR3 bases are TGTGCCAGCAGCTTAGTGGGGGGTTTTGAAGCTTTCTTT.